The 17 T cell receptor beta chains given below trace back to one sample, sequenced in a study of T cells in women clearing cervical HPV infection. This table comes from immunoSEQ multiplex PCR, and its TCRdb copy is limited to in-frame clones, with some not included. Found here are tens of thousands of clones; the top ten clones hold 7.5% to 9.5%. Material for sequencing was blood buffy coat. Every receptor here comes from a woman aged 18 to 75 with a cervical HPV16 infection that either progressed to CIN3+ or cleared (not recorded which).

As to this clone: The CDR3 is cut off 3 residues early in the read; its end comes from the germline J gene. The rearrangement joins TRBV19 to TRBJ2-3; 8 bases fit TRBD1. This CDR3 contains 14 residues. The ends lost 6 bases at V and 1 base at J; junction bases unmatched: 3. Germline assignment: CDR1 LNHDA and CDR2 SQIVND (reference sequence). CDR3: CASRFRGRTDTQYF. The sequenced part of the CDR3 DNA is TGTGCCAGTAGATTCAGGGGGCGCACAGATACG. The full variable domain, in which reference TRBV19 and TRBJ2-3 provide the parts outside the CDR3, is DGGITQSPKYLFRKEGQNVTLSCEQNLNHDAMYWYRQDPGQGLRLIYYSQIVNDFQKGDIAEGYSVSREKKESFPLTVTSAQKNPTAFYLCASRFRGRTDTQYFGPGTRLTVL.

Concerning this clone: Coverage ceases 3 residues before the CDR3 finishes, and the germline J gene fills in the end. V is TRBV5-4 and J is TRBJ1-4; TRBD1 aligns across 7 bases. This CDR3 region has 15 residues. V shed 4 bases and J 4 bases; nucleotides not matched to a gene: 7. Germline V gene data show CDR1 as SGHNT and CDR2 as YYREEE (reference sequence). This CDR3 is CASSQNRGGNEKLFF. The sequenced part of the CDR3 DNA is TGTGCCAGCAGCCAGAACAGGGGCGGTAATGAAAAA.

About this clone itself: Read coverage stops 3 residues before the CDR3 terminus; the germline J gene supplies the remainder. The chain links TRBV6-1 to TRBJ1-4; D might be TRBD1 (5 bases). The CDR3 totals 13 residues. CDR1 and CDR2 (germline): MNHNS, SASEGT. Trimming removed 4 bases from V and 8 bases from J, with 11 bases in between. CDR3 DNA, as far as it was read: TGTGCCAGCAGTGCCGGGACTGCAGAAAAA. Its protein product is CASSAGTAEK. The entire CDR3 is CASSAGTAEKLFF.

For this clone: The CDR3 extends 3 residues past the end of the read, so its final part is completed from the germline J gene. The gene calls are TRBV5-1 and TRBJ1-4, with TRBD1 matching 8 bases. The trim removed 0 bases at V and 4 bases at J, leaving 5 bases unmatched. CDR1 and CDR2 from the germline V gene are SGHRS and YFSETQ. CDR3 size: 16 residues. The CDR3 reads CASSLGPGGNNEKLFF. The covered CDR3 bases are TGCGCCAGCAGCTTGGGGCCAGGGGGCAATAATGAAAAA.

CDR3: CAWTNRDRGLVYGYTF. The sequenced CDR3 bases are TGTGCCTGGACCAACCGGGACAGGGGGCTTGTCTATGGC. V is TRBV30 and J is TRBJ1-2, with 12 bases matching TRBD1. The CDR3 goes on 3 residues after the read ends, and that part is filled in from the germline J gene. Germline V gives CDR1 GTSNPN, CDR2 SVGIG (reference sequence). V was clipped by 4 bases and J by 4 bases; unmatched bases: 10. The length of the CDR3 is 16 residues.

On this clone: With the read ending 3 residues before the CDR3 end, the germline J gene is used to fill in that end. V and J are TRBV18 and TRBJ2-7; D perhaps matches TRBD1 (5 bases). The CDR3 is made up of 14 amino acids. Germline V gene lookup returns CDR1 KGHSH and CDR2 LQKENI. The V and J ends lost 2 bases and 0 bases respectively, with 8 bases between them. The CDR3 sequence is CASSPVTDSYEQYF. The CDR3 DNA, read in part, is TGTGCCAGCTCACCAGTGACAGACTCCTACGAG.

As regards this clone: Read data end 3 residues before the CDR3 end; the end is taken from the germline J gene. The rearrangement links TRBV5-1 to TRBJ1-1; the D gene is possibly TRBD1 (5 bases). Deletions cut 0 bases from V and 4 bases from J, with 13 bases between. This CDR3 spans 15 amino acids. The germline CDR1 and CDR2 sequences are SGHRS and YFSETQ. The DNA read from the CDR3 is TGCGCCAGCAGCTTGGATCCGGGAGGGGCCACTGAA. This translates into CASSLDPGGATE. The full CDR3 protein reads CASSLDPGGATEAFF.

On this clone: The DNA ends 3 residues before the CDR3 does, and the rest of the CDR3 is filled in from the germline J gene. The gene calls are TRBV5-1 and TRBJ2-5; D is perhaps TRBD1 (7 bases). The germline CDR1 and CDR2 sequences are SGHRS and YFSETQ. V shed 4 bases and J shed 2 bases, with 21 bases lying between them. This CDR3 has 17 amino acids. CDR3 bases read: TGCGCCAGCAGCCTCTCCGGGACAGCCGGGAGACAAGAGACC. Translating it yields CASSLSGTAGRQET. The full CDR3 is CASSLSGTAGRQETQYF.

As to this clone: The CDR3 end lies 3 residues beyond the end of the read and is filled in from the germline J gene. The chain uses TRBV19 and TRBJ2-5; TRBD2 matches at 10 bases. There are 16 residues in the CDR3. Germline V gene lookup returns CDR1 LNHDA and CDR2 SQIVND (reference sequence). The ends lost 9 bases at V and 1 base at J; junction bases unmatched: 11. The part of the CDR3 DNA that was read is TGTGCCAGCAAATTAGGGAGCGGGAGGGCCCAAGAGACC. Translated: CASKLGSGRAQET. The complete CDR3 reads CASKLGSGRAQETQYF.

Of note for this clone: The missing CDR3 end, 3 residues past where the read stops, is filled in from the germline J gene. The rearrangement links TRBV6-1 to TRBJ2-3, with D possibly matching TRBD2 (7 bases). The CDR3 is 15 residues long. V lost 4 bases, J lost 2 bases, and 13 bases lay in between. Germline values: CDR1 MNHNS, CDR2 SASEGT. CDR3 in amino acids: CASSVRGGYTDTQYF. The CDR3 bases that were read are TGTGCCAGCAGTGTAAGGGGGGGCTACACAGATACG.

Details on this clone: The read finishes 3 residues shy of the CDR3 end, and the germline J gene is used to complete it. The V call is TRBV7-9, the J call TRBJ1-5; no clear D. Germline assignment: CDR1 SEHNR and CDR2 FQNEAQ (reference sequence). Trimming removed 1 base from V and 4 bases from J, with 11 bases in between. The CDR3 extends over 15 amino acids. The CDR3 protein is CASSLEVGGNQPQHF. The covered CDR3 bases are TGTGCCAGCAGCTTAGAGGTGGGCGGGAATCAGCCC.

A word on this clone: The sequence runs out 3 residues before the end of the CDR3; the remainder is reconstructed from the germline J gene. The gene calls are TRBV7-2 and TRBJ2-7; unclear D gene. Per the germline V gene, CDR1 is SGHTA and CDR2 is FQGNSA. CDR3 length: 12 residues. Trimming removed 5 bases from V and 3 bases from J, with 8 bases in between. Incomplete CDR3 DNA: TGTGCCAGCAGCCTCGAACTCTACGAG. The encoded protein is CASSLELYE. The whole CDR3 sequence reads CASSLELYEQYF.

Concerning this clone: Sequencing ends 3 residues short of the CDR3 end; the germline J gene provides the rest. J is TRBJ2-3 and V is TRBV30, with a weak D call TRBD1 (5 bases). CDR1 GTSNPN and CDR2 SVGIG come from the germline V gene (reference sequence). The ends were cut back, 3 bases at V and 1 base at J, with 17 bases in the middle. The CDR3 extends over 16 amino acids. The CDR3 is CAWRPAGPPRTDTQYF. The part of the CDR3 DNA that was read is TGTGCCTGGAGGCCGGCAGGGCCTCCACGCACAGATACG.

Concerning this clone: From the germline J gene comes the end of the CDR3, since the read stops 3 residues before it. The chain couples TRBV5-1 to TRBJ1-2; D is undetermined. The CDR3 length is 13 residues. Germline assignment: CDR1 SGHRS and CDR2 YFSETQ. The CDR3 bases that were read are TGCGCCAGCAGCTTGGCCAAGGGTTACGGC. Translation: CASSLAKGYG. The full-length CDR3 reads as CASSLAKGYGYTF.

Comments on this clone: The observed sequence ends 3 residues before the CDR3 terminus, with the missing tail filled in from the germline J gene. V gene TRBV7-9 combines with J gene TRBJ2-1, with 7 bases that match TRBD1. The V segment lost 5 bases and the J segment 2 bases; nucleotides outside the gene matches: 3. CDR1 SEHNR and CDR2 FQNEAQ come from the germline V gene (reference sequence). The length of the CDR3 is 14 residues. The CDR3 region is CASSGTGAYNEQFF. CDR3 bases read: TGTGCCAGCAGCGGTACAGGGGCCTACAATGAG.

As regards this clone: The read falls 3 residues short of the CDR3 end, and the missing part is taken from the germline J gene. This rearrangement joins TRBV5-1 to TRBJ1-1; 8 bases are a match to TRBD1. The V and J ends lost 4 bases and 3 bases, in that order; junction bases with no gene match: 5. The V gene's germline CDR1 is SGHRS and CDR2 YFSETQ. The length of the CDR3 is 14 residues. Partial CDR3 DNA: TGCGCCAGCAGCCAGGACAGGGCCGACACTGAA. This sequence encodes CASSQDRADTE. The CDR3 as a whole reads CASSQDRADTEAFF. Combining the CDR3 with reference TRBV5-1 and TRBJ1-1 gives the whole variable domain KAGVTQTPRYLIKTRGQQVTLSCSPISGHRSVSWYQQTPGQGLQFLFEYFSETQRNKGNFPGRFSGRQFSNSRSEMNVSTLELGDSALYLCASSQDRADTEAFFGQGTRLTVV.

Worth noting for this clone: The read ends 3 residues early relative to the CDR3; the germline J gene fills the gap. The V call is TRBV5-1, the J call TRBJ2-5; TRBD2 is a possible D gene (5 bases). Germline CDR1 SGHRS, CDR2 YFSETQ. The CDR3 extends over 15 amino acids. Trimming removed 0 bases from V and 0 bases from J, with 9 bases in between. CDR3 DNA, as far as it was read: TGCGCCAGCAGCTTGGGGGTGGACTACCAAGAGACC. Translation: CASSLGVDYQET. The CDR3 in full is CASSLGVDYQETQYF.